The 29 T cell receptor beta chains given below trace back to one sample, sequenced in a study of beta chain features in type 1 diabetes. Since all of the isolated RNA was reverse transcribed, expressed TCRB transcripts were what got sequenced. Repertoires were generated with immunoSEQ multiplex PCR, while TCRdb's copy carries only in-frame clones and drops some. The data contain some 700,000 clones, roughly 13% of them singletons. No antigens are known for them. The study, taken as a whole, reports: A moderate, significant TCRB CDR3 shortening appeared in type 1 diabetes across four CD4+ subsets.

Sample: naive CD4+ T cells from blood. The receptors originated from a man aged 18 to 29 with type 1 diabetes.

CDR3 coding DNA: TGTGCCAGCAGCACCCTAGGCGGGGGCCTCCACGAGCAGTACTTC. Translation gives CASSTLGGGLHEQYF. This sequence joins TRBV6-6 and TRBJ2-7, with D possibly matching TRBD2 (7 bases). V gave up 6 bases and J gave up 5 bases, with 20 bases separating them. Looked up from germline, CDR1 is MNHNY and CDR2 is SVGAGI (reference sequence). The CDR3 extends over 15 amino acids.

V gene TRBV7-2 combines with J gene TRBJ2-5, with D unclear. V lost 1 base to trimming and J lost 5 bases, with 8 bases between them. The germline V gene encodes CDR1 SGHTA and CDR2 FQGNSA. This CDR3 spans 13 amino acids. Written as DNA, the CDR3 is TGTGCCAGCAGCTTAGTAATGGCCGAGACCCAGTACTTC. It codes for CASSLVMAETQYF.

V is TRBV27 and J is TRBJ1-1; TRBD1 is a possible D gene (6 bases). The CDR3 totals 14 residues. V lost 5 bases and J lost 1, with 11 bases in between. CDR1 and CDR2 from the germline V gene are MNHEY and SMNVEV (reference sequence). CDR3 protein: CASSPGAGNTEAFF. The CDR3 region has the DNA TGTGCCAGCAGTCCGGGGGCAGGGAACACTGAAGCTTTCTTT.

The sample holds a few counts of this clone. The same CDR3 also results from other DNA sequences found in this sample. The V gene is TRBV15, the J gene TRBJ2-3; D remains ambiguous. The germline CDR1 and CDR2 sequences are LNHNV and YYDKDF (reference sequence). CDR3 length: 14 residues. Trimming cost V 0 bases and J 0 bases, with 4 bases left between them. The CDR3 sequence: CATSRDPSTDTQYF. CDR3 sequence (DNA): TGTGCCACCAGCAGAGACCCTAGCACAGATACGCAGTATTTT.

The chain has TRBV7-9 and TRBJ1-2; D possibly corresponds to TRBD1 (5 bases). The CDR3 covers 17 residues. The germline V gene has CDR1 SEHNR and CDR2 FQNEAQ (reference sequence). The ends were cut back, 0 bases at V and 7 bases at J, with 21 bases in the middle. Written as DNA, the CDR3 is TGTGCCAGCAGCTTAGCGATAGTTCCGGGCAGGGATTCTGGCTACACCTTC. Encoded protein: CASSLAIVPGRDSGYTF.

This clone was observed a handful of times. The chain recombines TRBV28 with TRBJ2-5, with D tentatively TRBD1 (6 bases). Germline V gene lookup returns CDR1 MDHEN and CDR2 SYDVKM. The germline V and J ends were trimmed by 6 bases and 6 bases, with 17 bases remaining between them. The CDR3 spans 14 residues. The CDR3 sequence: CASSTLGARQTQYF. CDR3 nucleotide sequence: TGTGCCAGCAGCACTTTGGGGGCTAGACAGACCCAGTACTTC.

This clone appeared a few times. The genes are TRBV4-1 and TRBJ1-3; D gene unclear. V gave up 0 bases and J gave up 0 bases, with 12 bases separating them. CDR1 and CDR2 (germline): MGHRA, YSYEKL. CDR3 length: 17 residues. The CDR3 loop is CASSQDSRQSSGNTIYF. CDR3 nucleotide sequence: TGCGCCAGCAGCCAAGATAGTAGGCAAAGCTCTGGAAACACCATATATTTT.

This clone was counted a few times. The chain couples TRBV5-6 to TRBJ1-1; TRBD1 might be the D (6 bases). The CDR3 has 15 amino acids. With 4 bases removed from V and 0 bases from J, the gap between germline ends came to 13 bases. Germline CDR1 and CDR2: SGHDT and YYEEEE. CDR3 sequence: CASSPLTGMNTEAFF. CDR3 DNA: TGTGCCAGCAGCCCCCTTACAGGGATGAACACTGAAGCTTTCTTT.

This clone was seen a few times. The rearrangement joins TRBV7-8 to TRBJ2-7; 9 bases align to TRBD1. After removal of 8 bases from V and 3 bases from J, the junction contained 11 bases not matched to a gene. CDR1 and CDR2 (germline): SGHVS, FQNEAQ. The CDR3 is 15 residues long. The CDR3 is CASRGGDRVLYEQYF. The CDR3 bases are TGTGCCAGCCGAGGCGGGGACAGGGTTCTCTACGAGCAGTACTTC.

V gene TRBV13 combines with J gene TRBJ2-7, with D perhaps TRBD2 (6 bases). The CDR3 has 14 amino acids. Trimming removed 7 bases at V and 1 base at J, with 14 bases between. The germline V gene has CDR1 PRHDT and CDR2 FYEKMQ (reference sequence). CDR3 sequence reads: CASTRDSASYEQYF. CDR3 bases: TGTGCCAGCACTCGGGACTCCGCTTCCTACGAGCAGTACTTC.

V is TRBV14 and J is TRBJ1-5, with 8 bases fitting TRBD1. The length of the CDR3 is 15 residues. The V gene's germline CDR1 is SGHDN and CDR2 FVKESK. V lost 4 bases and J lost 8; bases outside the gene matches: 10. The CDR3 loop reads CASSPRDRRVKPQHF. As DNA, the CDR3 is TGTGCCAGCAGCCCCCGGGACAGGCGGGTGAAGCCCCAGCATTTT.

The chain couples TRBV7-7 to TRBJ2-1; D ambiguous. Germline V gene lookup returns CDR1 SSHAT and CDR2 FNYEAQ (reference sequence). Trimming shortened V by 5 bases and J by 7 bases, and 15 bases separated the two germline ends. The CDR3 is 14 residues long. The CDR3 DNA follows: TGTGCCAGCAGCCGACATCCCGAGGATAATGAGCAGTTCTTC. Its translation: CASSRHPEDNEQFF.

V is TRBV2 and J is TRBJ2-3; D unclear. V was pared by 4 bases and J by 6 bases, with 11 bases between. The CDR3 runs 13 residues. CDR1 SNHLY and CDR2 FYNNEI come from the germline V gene. DNA for the CDR3: TGTGCCAGCAGTGCGGAGCCCTCGGATACGCAGTATTTT. It specifies CASSAEPSDTQYF.

The genes are TRBV5-1 and TRBJ2-7, with D hard to call. The CDR3 extends over 13 amino acids. V was clipped by 4 bases and J by 6 bases, with 14 bases between them. Germline V gene data show CDR1 as SGHRS and CDR2 as YFSETQ. CDR3 residues: CASSRLEDTEQYF. For the CDR3, the DNA is TGCGCCAGCAGCCGGCTAGAGGATACCGAGCAGTACTTC.

This rearrangement joins TRBV7-9 to TRBJ2-3, with 11 bases lining up with TRBD2. This CDR3 is built from 17 residues. V shed 3 bases and J 2 bases; nucleotides not matched to a gene: 7. Germline lookup yields CDR1 SEHNR and CDR2 FQNEAQ (reference sequence). DNA for the CDR3: TGTGCCAGCAGCTTTGCTACTAGCGGGGGATACACAGATACGCAGTATTTT. Its translation: CASSFATSGGYTDTQYF.

This clone was counted only a few times. The chain couples TRBV27 to TRBJ1-5; unclear D gene. Germline assignment: CDR1 MNHEY and CDR2 SMNVEV (reference sequence). The CDR3 runs 17 residues. Trimming removed 5 bases at V and 6 bases at J, with 23 bases between. The CDR3 here is CASSPRPAHSVGQPQHF. Written as DNA, the CDR3 is TGTGCCAGCAGTCCCCGCCCGGCCCACAGCGTGGGTCAGCCCCAGCATTTT.

The chain couples TRBV7-9 to TRBJ1-2; TRBD1 agrees at 7 bases. There are 13 residues in the CDR3. CDR1 SEHNR and CDR2 FQNEAQ come from the germline V gene (reference sequence). V lost 5 bases and J lost 8; bases outside the gene matches: 8. This chain's CDR3 is CASSPGQNGGYTF. The CDR3 nucleotides read TGTGCCAGCAGCCCGGGACAGAACGGGGGCTACACCTTC.

This clone was seen a few times. The V call is TRBV2, the J call TRBJ1-6, with TRBD1 as a possible D gene (5 bases). The CDR3 covers 15 residues. Looked up from germline, CDR1 is SNHLY and CDR2 is FYNNEI. V gave up 6 bases and J gave up 7 bases, with 16 bases separating them. The CDR3 nucleotides are TGTGCCAGCAGCCTCCGGGACTACCTAAATTCACCCCTCCACTTT. This gives the protein CASSLRDYLNSPLHF.

This sequence joins TRBV2 and TRBJ1-1; D remains unclear. This CDR3 spans 12 amino acids. Trimming left V 2 bases short and J 4 bases short, with 5 bases between. Germline lookup yields CDR1 SNHLY and CDR2 FYNNEI. CDR3 coding DNA: TGTGCCAGCAGTGAACGGGGCACTGAAGCTTTCTTT. Encoded protein: CASSERGTEAFF.

The chain uses TRBV5-1 and TRBJ2-2; 7 bases agree with TRBD1. Trimming took 5 bases from V and 2 from J; bases not matched to a gene: 3. The V gene's germline CDR1 is SGHRS and CDR2 YFSETQ. The CDR3 is made up of 14 amino acids. In DNA, the CDR3 is TGCGCCAGCAGGGGGACAGCAAACACCGGGGAGCTGTTTTTT. This codes for CASRGTANTGELFF.

On this clone itself: The junction departs from germline at one end; a sequencing error may be responsible. The V gene is TRBV7-9, the J gene TRBJ2-7, with D possibly being TRBD2 (6 bases). The CDR3 totals 13 residues. Germline CDR1 SEHNR, CDR2 FQNEAQ (reference sequence). In nucleotides, the CDR3 is TGTGCCAGCAGATACACTAGCTCCCACGAGCAGTACTTC. Amino acids: CASRYTSSHEQYF.

This clone was recorded a few times. The V and J genes are TRBV23-1 and TRBJ2-7; TRBD1 agrees at 7 bases. TRBV23-1 is flagged as an ORF with uncertain function. Unmatched junction bases numbered 7, after V lost 10 bases and J lost 1 base. This CDR3 region has 13 residues. The CDR3 nucleotides read TGCGCCATTCCAGGGGGATTTTCCTACGAGCAGTACTTC. Translating gives CAIPGGFSYEQYF.

Only a few counts were recorded for this clone. The CDR3: CASGGTGDSETQYF. The CDR3 DNA follows: TGCGCCAGCGGCGGGACAGGGGATTCGGAGACCCAGTACTTC. The J gene is TRBJ2-5, the V gene TRBV5-1, with 10 positions matching TRBD1. The germline gives CDR1 SGHRS, CDR2 YFSETQ. V lost 7 bases, J lost 5 bases, and 8 bases stayed unmatched. CDR3 size: 14 residues.

This clone appeared a few times. The chain is built from TRBV5-1 and TRBJ2-1; TRBD2 agrees at 10 bases. The CDR3 is 17 residues long. V was clipped by 3 bases and J by 6 bases; unmatched bases: 12. CDR1 SGHRS and CDR2 YFSETQ come from the germline V gene. The CDR3 reads CASSYLSLAGQVNEQFF. The CDR3 DNA follows: TGCGCCAGCAGCTACCTGTCACTAGCGGGGCAAGTCAATGAGCAGTTCTTC.

This chain uses TRBV25-1 with TRBJ1-5; D possibly corresponds to TRBD1 (6 bases). V dropped 6 bases and J dropped 0 bases, with 9 bases sitting between them. CDR3 length equals 14 residues. Germline lookup yields CDR1 MGHDK and CDR2 SYGVNS. The CDR3 nucleotides are TGTGCCAGCAGGGGACACTATAGCAATCAGCCCCAGCATTTT. Translated: CASRGHYSNQPQHF.

V and J are TRBV29-1 and TRBJ1-1, with TRBD1 as a possible D gene (5 bases). From germline, CDR1 is SQVTM and CDR2 ANQGSEA. This CDR3 has 13 amino acids. Trimming removed 3 bases from V and 4 bases from J, with 12 bases in between. The CDR3 loop reads CSVDPGRGTEAFF. CDR3 nucleotide sequence: TGCAGCGTTGATCCGGGAAGGGGCACTGAAGCTTTCTTT.

This clone has only one observation. The rearrangement links TRBV12-5 to TRBJ2-3; the match to TRBD1 covers 9 bases. V was clipped by 5 bases and J by 2 bases; unmatched bases: 8. The CDR3 is 16 amino acids. Germline-derived CDR1 and CDR2 are LGHNT and FRNRAP. The CDR3 here is CASGTGQGGTTDTQYF. In nucleotides, the CDR3 is TGTGCTAGTGGTACGGGACAGGGTGGGACCACAGATACGCAGTATTTT.

V is TRBV6-5 and J is TRBJ2-1; TRBD1 is a possible D gene (5 bases). The V gene lost 1 base and the J gene lost 10 bases, with 11 bases spanning the gap. The CDR3 is 13 amino acids. Looked up from germline, CDR1 is MNHEY and CDR2 is SVGAGI. CDR3 protein: CASSYLTPGEQFF. The CDR3, as DNA: TGTGCCAGCAGTTACTTGACCCCAGGGGAGCAGTTCTTC.

This clone was seen more than once but under ten times. The V gene is TRBV5-1, the J gene TRBJ1-2; 10 bases are shared with TRBD1. V was pared by 7 bases and J by 6 bases, with 15 bases of the junction left unmatched. CDR1 is SGHRS and CDR2 is YFSETQ in the germline V gene. The CDR3 has 16 residues. In nucleotides, the CDR3 is TGCGCCAGCGGTATGACAGGGGGCCATTCTGGCGATGGCTACACCTTC. It is translated as CASGMTGGHSGDGYTF.